These T cell receptor beta chains were read from a single sample in a study of technical replicates of blood from a handful of donors. Using immunoSEQ multiplex PCR, the repertoire was profiled, and TCRdb retains in-frame clones only, with some absent. The sample has more than 60,000 clones, 85% to 95% seen once. The sample comprised T cells isolated from PBMCs. The receptors were sampled from a human donor in good health. Both conserved end residues are part of each CDR3. D genes are given only for firm matches. Size values are once, few and many counts, or a class for expanded clones, and some rows have none.

clone_size	d_call	v_call	j_call	cdr3_nt	cdr3_aa
NA	NA	TRBV4-1	TRBJ2-7	TGCGCCAGCAGCCAAGGTCCCCTAATGGTACGCGGGCAGTACTTC	CASSQGPLMVRGQYF
NA	NA	TRBV11-3	TRBJ2-7	TGTGCCAGCAGCTTTGGGCAGGGCGACGAGCAGTACTTC	CASSFGQGDEQYF
once	TRBD1	TRBV18	TRBJ2-7	TGTGCCAGCTCACCCCCGGGACAGCGGTTGGAGCAGTACTTC	CASSPPGQRLEQYF
NA	NA	TRBV29-1	TRBJ2-1	TGCAGCGTTAAACCCGGTTTCACCTACAATGAGCAGTTCTTC	CSVKPGFTYNEQFF
NA	TRBD2	TRBV5-4	TRBJ2-2	TGTGCCAGCAGCAGGGGACTAGCAGGTACCGGGGAGCTGTTTTTT	CASSRGLAGTGELFF
NA	NA	TRBV12-5	TRBJ2-7	TGTGCTAGTGGTTTGGGTCGAATAGACTACGAGCAGTACTTC	CASGLGRIDYEQYF
NA	TRBD1	TRBV6-5	TRBJ1-1	TGTGCCAGCAGTCAGGGGGTCTACACTGAAGCTTTCTTT	CASSQGVYTEAFF
NA	NA	TRBV5-1	TRBJ2-5	TGCGCCAGCAGTGATTATCGGGGAAAAGAGACCCAGTACTTC	CASSDYRGKETQYF
NA	NA	TRBV9	TRBJ1-4	TGTGCCAGCAGCGTAGATCCGACAGTGCCTAATGAAAAACTGTTTTTT	CASSVDPTVPNEKLFF
NA	NA	TRBV7-7	TRBJ2-1	TGTGCCAGCAGCTTAGTAGAAAGAAATGAGCAGTTCTTC	CASSLVERNEQFF
NA	TRBD2	TRBV4-2	TRBJ2-7	TGTGCCAGCAGCCGAGTCCTAGCGGGGACCTACGAGCAGTACTTC	CASSRVLAGTYEQYF